This T cell receptor beta chain was identified in a study of Graves' ophthalmopathy and Graves' hyperthyroidism. Study conclusions and caveats: In predicting ophthalmopathy progression, the model reached 70.59% sensitivity and 72% to 80% specificity. The authors also found most expanded thyroid clonotypes above 0.001 frequency in blood. Sensitivity of 85% to 90% and specificity of around 80% were achieved when a 13-signature model separated ophthalmopathy from stable hyperthyroidism.

CDR3 length equals 15 residues. V shed 1 base, J shed 3 bases, and the junction held 6 bases outside the gene matches. The germline V gene has CDR1 DFQATT and CDR2 SNEGSKA (reference sequence). This clonotype occurred many times. Its antigen is not identified. Beta-chain TCR CDR3 regions were amplified from RNA transcripts. The library came from an HTBI-primed first-round RT-PCR and a second-round multiplex PCR. TCRdb re-derived calls from the multiplex PCR reads in MiXCR, one entry per CDR3 protein. Here the sample spans about 210,000 distinct CDR3 sequences, 25% to 30% being singletons. The receptor comes from a man aged 45-65 years with Graves' ophthalmopathy. The rearrangement joins TRBV20-1 to TRBJ2-7, with 10 bases identical to TRBD2. The sequenced material came from peripheral blood. The CDR3 protein is CSARVILAGSYEQYF. The CDR3 nucleotides are TGCAGTGCTAGAGTAATACTAGCGGGAAGCTACGAGCAGTACTTC.